The 13 T cell receptor beta chains below come from one sample, sequenced in a study of CD4 T cells in relation to SARS-CoV-2 and coronaviruses. CD4+ T cells from unexposed donors were obtained before the COVID-19 pandemic (2011-2018). Isolation of CD4+ T cells took place after 10 days in culture. No antigen has been identified for these receptors. TCRdb's copy holds only in-frame clones and misses some; the assay was immunoSEQ multiplex PCR. Of about 20,000 clones listed, about 80% are singletons. Sequencing used CD4+ T cells from PBMCs, cultured in vitro. The receptors were gathered from a human donor in good health.

DNA for the CDR3: TGTGCCAGCAGGGTCGGGGAGGGCGGCAATCAGCCCCAGCATTTT. Translating it yields CASRVGEGGNQPQHF. This chain joins TRBV28 and TRBJ1-5; D is undetermined. The CDR3 extends over 15 amino acids. The V end was cut by 6 bases, the J end by 2 bases, with 14 bases between. CDR1 is MDHEN, CDR2 SYDVKM, per germline.

This clone was observed once. J is TRBJ2-1 and V is TRBV11-2; D remains ambiguous. CDR3 length: 13 residues. Germline CDR1 and CDR2: SGHAT and FQNNGV. V gave up 3 bases and J gave up 5 bases, with 8 bases separating them. The CDR3 nucleotides read TGTGCCAGCAGCTTGGACGGAGACAATGAGCAGTTCTTC. Its translation: CASSLDGDNEQFF.

The chain employs TRBV6-5 and TRBJ2-1; 9 positions agree with TRBD1. Germline V gene lookup returns CDR1 MNHEY and CDR2 SVGAGI. The CDR3 sequence is 14 residues long. With V trimmed by 5 bases and J by 2 bases, 1 base remained unmatched. The CDR3 is CASSRDRAYNEQFF. CDR3 DNA: TGTGCCAGCAGTAGGGACAGGGCCTACAATGAGCAGTTCTTC.

A few counts support this clone. The chain links TRBV28 to TRBJ2-7; D may be TRBD1 (6 bases). Germline CDR1 and CDR2: MDHEN and SYDVKM. The ends were cut back, 3 bases at V and 3 bases at J, with 12 bases in the middle. The CDR3 runs 14 residues. CDR3 loop: CASSLGAGFYEQYF. The DNA for the CDR3 is TGTGCCAGCAGTTTGGGGGCAGGGTTCTACGAGCAGTACTTC.

This chain links TRBV23-1 with TRBJ2-7, with D maybe TRBD1 (6 bases). TRBV23-1 qualifies as an ORF whose function is uncertain. CDR3 length equals 15 residues. Trimming pared 0 bases from V and 3 bases from J, leaving 12 bases between. The CDR3 protein is CASSQSPPRGYEQYF. The CDR3, as DNA: TGCGCCAGCAGTCAATCTCCTCCCAGGGGCTACGAGCAGTACTTC.

This chain uses TRBV5-4 with TRBJ2-5; a weak D match, TRBD1 (8 bases). The CDR3 is 17 residues long. The germline gives CDR1 SGHNT, CDR2 YYREEE (reference sequence). V lost 4 bases to trimming and J lost 2 bases, with 21 bases between them. CDR3 nucleotide sequence: TGTGCCAGCAGCCCAGGGGGCGGGGGACACATACAAGAGACCCAGTACTTC. Translated: CASSPGGGGHIQETQYF.

The rearrangement joins TRBV7-3 to TRBJ2-5, with TRBD2 matching 9 bases. The germline gives CDR1 SGHTA, CDR2 FQGTGA. The CDR3 totals 16 residues. The ends lost 2 bases at V and 2 bases at J; junction bases unmatched: 6. Written as DNA, the CDR3 is TGTGCCAGCAGCTTACTTGGTAGCGGGGGACAAGAGACCCAGTACTTC. Protein sequence: CASSLLGSGGQETQYF.

The chain is built from TRBV7-9 and TRBJ1-2, with TRBD1 matching over 7 bases. Germline V gives CDR1 SEHNR, CDR2 FQNEAQ (reference sequence). V dropped 5 bases and J dropped 8; count of bases not matched to a gene: 8. The length of the CDR3 is 13 residues. The CDR3 DNA reads as TGTGCCAGCAGCGCCAATCAGGGGGACGGCTACACCTTC. It is translated as CASSANQGDGYTF.

The chain recombines TRBV28 with TRBJ2-6; D is ambiguous. Germline V gene data show CDR1 as MDHEN and CDR2 as SYDVKM. The CDR3 consists of 13 residues. V was cut by 5 bases and J by 4 bases, with 6 bases left in between. The CDR3 nucleotides are TGTGCCAGCAGTCTGGCGGGGGCCAACGTCCTGACTTTC. It encodes CASSLAGANVLTF.

The chain uses TRBV30 and TRBJ1-6; D uncertain. This CDR3 has 14 amino acids. CDR1 is GTSNPN and CDR2 is SVGIG in the germline V gene (reference sequence). V was shortened by 4 bases and J by 6 bases, with 13 bases between the two germline ends. The CDR3 sequence: CAWTPDLGNSPLHF. The CDR3 bases are TGTGCCTGGACGCCGGACTTGGGTAATTCACCCCTCCACTTT. Complete variable domain (other parts from reference TRBV30 and TRBJ1-6): SQTIHQWPATLVQPVGSPLSLECTVEGTSNPNLYWYRQAAGRGLQLLFYSVGIGQISSEVPQNLSASRPQDRQFILSSKKLLLSDSGFYLCAWTPDLGNSPLHFGNGTRLTVT.

V usage is TRBV12-3 or TRBV12-4 and J usage is TRBJ1-5, with D unclear. This CDR3 is built from 13 residues. V was cut by 2 bases and J by 4 bases, with 6 bases left in between. CDR3 loop: CASSLSKNQPQHF. The CDR3 DNA reads TGTGCCAGCAGTTTATCCAAAAATCAGCCCCAGCATTTT.

This chain uses TRBV25-1 with TRBJ1-2; D unclear. Germline V gene data show CDR1 as MGHDK and CDR2 as SYGVNS. Trimming shortened V by 2 bases and J by 7 bases, and 11 bases separated the two germline ends. The CDR3 extends over 13 amino acids. The CDR3 sequence: CASSEALGAGYTF. The CDR3 bases are TGTGCCAGCAGTGAAGCTCTGGGTGCTGGCTACACCTTC.

This clone occurred once. The chain joins TRBV27 to TRBJ2-7; unclear D gene. Germline-derived CDR1 and CDR2 are MNHEY and SMNVEV (reference sequence). V gave up 2 bases and J gave up 2 bases, with 10 bases separating them. The CDR3 extends over 14 amino acids. CDR3 sequence reads: CASSLNRQTYEQYF. The CDR3, as DNA: TGTGCCAGCAGTTTAAATCGGCAGACCTACGAGCAGTACTTC.